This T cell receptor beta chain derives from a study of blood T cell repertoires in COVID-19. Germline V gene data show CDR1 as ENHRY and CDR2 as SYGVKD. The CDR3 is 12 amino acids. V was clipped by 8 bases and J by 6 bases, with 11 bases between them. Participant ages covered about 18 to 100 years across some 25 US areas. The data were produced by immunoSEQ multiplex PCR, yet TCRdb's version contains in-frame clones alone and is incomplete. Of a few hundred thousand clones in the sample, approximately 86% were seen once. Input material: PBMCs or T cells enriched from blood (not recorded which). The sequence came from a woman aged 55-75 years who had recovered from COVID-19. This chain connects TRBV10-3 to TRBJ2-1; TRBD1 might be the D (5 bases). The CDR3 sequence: CAISGNGNEQFF. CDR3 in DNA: TGTGCCATCTCAGGGAATGGCAATGAGCAGTTCTTC.